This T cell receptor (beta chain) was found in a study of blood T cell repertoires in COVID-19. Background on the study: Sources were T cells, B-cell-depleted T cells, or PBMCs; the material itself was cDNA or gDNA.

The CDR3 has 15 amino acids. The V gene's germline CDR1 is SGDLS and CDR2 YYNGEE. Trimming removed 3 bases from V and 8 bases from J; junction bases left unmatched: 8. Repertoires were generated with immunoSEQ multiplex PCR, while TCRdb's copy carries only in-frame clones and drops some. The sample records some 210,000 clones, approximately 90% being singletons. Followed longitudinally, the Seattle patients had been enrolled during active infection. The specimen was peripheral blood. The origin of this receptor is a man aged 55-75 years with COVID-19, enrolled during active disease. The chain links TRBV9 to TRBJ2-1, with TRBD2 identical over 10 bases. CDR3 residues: CASSDVSSGGYEQFF. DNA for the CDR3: TGTGCCAGCAGCGATGTGTCTAGCGGGGGTTATGAGCAGTTCTTC.